Reported below is one T cell receptor (beta chain). Looked up from germline, CDR1 is LGHDT and CDR2 is YNNKEL (reference sequence). V lost 4 bases and J 6 bases, leaving 7 bases between the germline ends. The CDR3 totals 12 residues. Produced via immunoSEQ multiplex PCR; TCRdb's table is partial and in-frame only. The repertoire includes approximately 130,000 clones, roughly 85% of them detected once, and under 8% sits in the top ten. This specimen comes from a study of T cell responses to AZD1222 COVID-19 vaccine. This sequence originates from an adult who received the MenACWY meningococcal vaccine as a control. The sequences come from peripheral blood, collected 28 days after the second dose of the MenACWY control vaccine. This chain connects TRBV3-1 (or the pseudogene TRBV3-2) to TRBJ2-1; unclear D gene. In DNA, the CDR3 is TGTGCCAGCAGCCCCCCGTGCAATGAGCAGTTCTTC. It encodes CASSPPCNEQFF.